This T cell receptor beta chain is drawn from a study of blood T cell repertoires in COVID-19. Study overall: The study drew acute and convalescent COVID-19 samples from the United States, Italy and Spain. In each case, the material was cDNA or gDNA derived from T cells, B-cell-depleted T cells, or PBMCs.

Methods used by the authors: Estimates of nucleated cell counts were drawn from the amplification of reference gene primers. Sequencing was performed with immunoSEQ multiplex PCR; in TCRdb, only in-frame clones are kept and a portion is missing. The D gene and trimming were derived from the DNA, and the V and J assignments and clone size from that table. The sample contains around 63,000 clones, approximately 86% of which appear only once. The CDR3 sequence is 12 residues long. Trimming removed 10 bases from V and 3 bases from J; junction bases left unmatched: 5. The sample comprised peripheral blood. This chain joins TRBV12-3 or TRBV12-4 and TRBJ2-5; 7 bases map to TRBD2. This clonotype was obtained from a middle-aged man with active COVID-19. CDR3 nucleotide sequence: TGTGCCATCCAACTAGCGAAAGAGACCCAGTACTTC. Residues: CAIQLAKETQYF.